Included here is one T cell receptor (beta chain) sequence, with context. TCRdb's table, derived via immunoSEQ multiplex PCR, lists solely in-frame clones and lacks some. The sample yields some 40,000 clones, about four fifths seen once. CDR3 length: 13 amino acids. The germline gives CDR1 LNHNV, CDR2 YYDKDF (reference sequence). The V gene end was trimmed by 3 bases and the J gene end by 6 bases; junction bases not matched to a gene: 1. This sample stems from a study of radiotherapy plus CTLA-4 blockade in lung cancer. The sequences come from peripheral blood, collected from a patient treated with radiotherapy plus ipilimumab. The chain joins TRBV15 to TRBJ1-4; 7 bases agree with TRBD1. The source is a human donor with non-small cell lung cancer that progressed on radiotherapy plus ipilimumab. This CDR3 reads CATSRGTDEKLFF. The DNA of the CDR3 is TGTGCCACCAGCAGGGGGACAGATGAAAAACTGTTTTTT.